This TCR beta chain was found in a study of T-cell reconstitution after alpha-beta-depleted transplantation in children (dated by TCRdb to 2015 to 2016). Describing the broader study: T-cell immune reconstitution after TCRalphabeta/CD19-depleted allogeneic hematopoietic cell transplantation in children was quantitatively tracked in the study by means of TCR repertoire profiling.

Cut back by 3 bases and 1 base, the V and J ends lie 15 bases apart. From cysteine to phenylalanine, the CDR3 is 16 amino acids long. Just CDR3 DNA is preserved here, 48 bases in frame from base 1. Library preparation used PCR. The data were produced on an Illumina HiSeq 2500. To normalize quantification of the TCRbeta repertoire, the TCR libraries were built with molecular barcoding that relied on unique molecular identifiers. TCRdb itself trimmed the public reads at Q25 with fastp, ran MiXCR and retained productive beta chains. Every CDR3 protein is listed once, alongside the most common genes and DNA of its rows. This sample lists over 400,000 distinct CDR3 sequences; under 15% were detected once. The top ten clonotypes cover over 5.5% of the sample. The sample holds a few counts of this clonotype. Its antigen remains undetermined. No much larger clone is present one base from it, and per-base qualities are unavailable.

The sample here was PBMCs from the stem cell graft donor, taken from the stem cell graft. The chain links TRBV12-3 or TRBV12-4 with TRBJ2-5, with the D assignment possibly TRBD1 or TRBD2, given 5 matching bases for each. This TCR was sampled from a human donor who donated a stem cell graft to a child with combined immunodeficiency. The bases are TGTGCCAGCAGTTTGGGTGGGGCAGGAGGCCAAGAGACCCAGTACTTC. It translates as CASSLGGAGGQETQYF.